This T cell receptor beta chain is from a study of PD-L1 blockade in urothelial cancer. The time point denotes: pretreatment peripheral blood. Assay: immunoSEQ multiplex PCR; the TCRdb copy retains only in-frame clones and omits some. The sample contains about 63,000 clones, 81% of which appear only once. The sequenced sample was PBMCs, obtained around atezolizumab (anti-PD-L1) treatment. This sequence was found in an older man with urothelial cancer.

Here the CDR3 reads CAWSVLGLAGGVRTGELFF. The CDR3 coding sequence is TGTGCCTGGAGTGTACTGGGGCTAGCGGGAGGGGTTCGCACCGGGGAGCTGTTTTTT. V and J are TRBV30 and TRBJ2-2; 12 nucleotides agree with TRBD2. Germline V lookup: CDR1 GTSNPN, CDR2 SVGIG (reference sequence). V lost 0 bases and J lost 4; bases outside the gene matches: 12. The CDR3 is 19 residues long.